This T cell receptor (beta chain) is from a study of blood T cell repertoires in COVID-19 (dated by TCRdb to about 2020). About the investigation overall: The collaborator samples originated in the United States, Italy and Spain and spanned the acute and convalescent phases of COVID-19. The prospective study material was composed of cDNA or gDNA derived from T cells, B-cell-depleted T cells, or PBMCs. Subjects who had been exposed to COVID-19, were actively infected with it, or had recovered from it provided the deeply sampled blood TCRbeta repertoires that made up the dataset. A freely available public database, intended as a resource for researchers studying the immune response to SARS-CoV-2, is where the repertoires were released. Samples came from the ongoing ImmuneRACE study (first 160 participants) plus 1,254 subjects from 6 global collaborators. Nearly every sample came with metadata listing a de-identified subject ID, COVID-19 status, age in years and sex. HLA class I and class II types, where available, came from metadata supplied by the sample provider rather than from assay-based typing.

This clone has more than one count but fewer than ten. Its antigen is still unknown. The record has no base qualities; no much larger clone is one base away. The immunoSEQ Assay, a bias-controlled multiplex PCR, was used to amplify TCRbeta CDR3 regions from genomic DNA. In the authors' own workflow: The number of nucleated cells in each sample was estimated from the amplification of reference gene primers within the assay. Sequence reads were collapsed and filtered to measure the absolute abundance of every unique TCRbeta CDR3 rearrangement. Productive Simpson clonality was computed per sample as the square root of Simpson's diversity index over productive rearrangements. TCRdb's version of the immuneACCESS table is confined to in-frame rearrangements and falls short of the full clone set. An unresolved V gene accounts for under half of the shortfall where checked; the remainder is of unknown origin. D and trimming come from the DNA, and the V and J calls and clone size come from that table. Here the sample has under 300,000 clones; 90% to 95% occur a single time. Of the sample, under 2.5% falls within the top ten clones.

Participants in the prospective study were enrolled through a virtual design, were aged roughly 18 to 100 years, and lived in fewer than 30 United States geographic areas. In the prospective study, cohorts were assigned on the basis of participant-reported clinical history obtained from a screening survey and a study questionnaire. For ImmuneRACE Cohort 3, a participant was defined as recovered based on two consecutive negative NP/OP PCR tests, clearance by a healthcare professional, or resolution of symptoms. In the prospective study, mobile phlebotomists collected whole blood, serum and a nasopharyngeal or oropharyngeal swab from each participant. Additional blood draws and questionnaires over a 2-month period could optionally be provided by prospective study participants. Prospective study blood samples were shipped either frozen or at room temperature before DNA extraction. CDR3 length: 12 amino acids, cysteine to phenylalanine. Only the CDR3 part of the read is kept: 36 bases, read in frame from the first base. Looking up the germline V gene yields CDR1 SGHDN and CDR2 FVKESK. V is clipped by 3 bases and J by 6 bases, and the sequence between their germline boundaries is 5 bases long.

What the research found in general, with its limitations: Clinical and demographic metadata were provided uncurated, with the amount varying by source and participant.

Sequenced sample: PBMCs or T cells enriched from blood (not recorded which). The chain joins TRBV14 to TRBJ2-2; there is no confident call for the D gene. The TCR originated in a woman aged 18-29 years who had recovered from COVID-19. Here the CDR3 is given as CASSHTAGELFF. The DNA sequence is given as TGTGCCAGCAGCCACACGGCCGGGGAGCTGTTTTTT.